This T cell receptor beta chain is from a study of glioma-infiltrating T cells. In germline, CDR1 is MNHNS, CDR2 SASEGT. The CDR3 extends over 14 amino acids. V was clipped by 1 base and J by 5 bases, with 11 bases between them. Amplification of TCR alpha and beta CDR3 regions from RNA used iRepertoire nested multiplex PCR. For one-step reverse transcription and amplification, roughly 85-450 ng of tissue mRNA or PBMC total RNA was used. TCRdb analysed the multiplex PCR reads with MiXCR anew, one entry per CDR3 protein. Among roughly 120,000 distinct CDR3 sequences listed, 20% to 25% were seen once. This clonotype occurred many times.

The sequence came from a human donor with low-grade glioma or glioblastoma, undergoing nonglioma brain surgery, or in good health (not recorded which). The V gene is TRBV6-1, the J gene TRBJ2-5, with unresolved D. Sequences were obtained from glioma tissue, nonneoplastic brain tissue, or PBMCs (not recorded which). The CDR3 sequence is CASSEDSARETQYF. DNA of the CDR3: TGTGCCAGCAGTGAAGATTCAGCCCGGGAGACCCAGTACTTC.